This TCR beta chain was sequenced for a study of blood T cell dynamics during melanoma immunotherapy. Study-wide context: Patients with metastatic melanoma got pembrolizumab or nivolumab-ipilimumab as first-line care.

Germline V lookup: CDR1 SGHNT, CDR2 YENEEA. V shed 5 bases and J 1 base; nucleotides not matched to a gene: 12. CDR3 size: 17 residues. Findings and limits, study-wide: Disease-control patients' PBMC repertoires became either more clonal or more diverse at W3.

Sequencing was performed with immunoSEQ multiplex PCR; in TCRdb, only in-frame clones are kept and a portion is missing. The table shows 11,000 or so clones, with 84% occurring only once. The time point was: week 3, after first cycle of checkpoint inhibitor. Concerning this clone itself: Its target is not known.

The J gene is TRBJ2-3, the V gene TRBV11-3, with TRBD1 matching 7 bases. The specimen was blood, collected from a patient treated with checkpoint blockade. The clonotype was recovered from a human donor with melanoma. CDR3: CASSPGKGALGTDTQYF. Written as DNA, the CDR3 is TGTGCCAGCAGCCCTGGGAAGGGGGCCCTGGGCACAGATACGCAGTATTTT.